This TCR beta chain was captured by sequencing in a study of graft-versus-host responses after intestinal transplantation. V gave up 3 bases and J gave up 6 bases, with 9 bases separating them. Germline assignment: CDR1 MNHEY and CDR2 SMNVEV (reference sequence). This CDR3 region has 12 residues. As for this clone: Antigen: not known.

Assay: immunoSEQ multiplex PCR; the TCRdb copy retains only in-frame clones and omits some. This sample has about 130,000 clones, with about nine tenths found just once. The material was unstimulated CD4+ T cells sorted from spleen or lymph node cells, obtained before intestinal transplant. The V and J genes are TRBV27 and TRBJ2-7, with D possibly being TRBD2 (5 bases). This TCR was sampled from a human donor who received an intestinal transplant. The CDR3 DNA reads TGTGCCAGCAGTTTTTCCGGAGGCGAGCAGTACTTC. This gives the protein CASSFSGGEQYF.